The T cell receptor beta chain described here comes from a study of technical replicates of blood from several donors (dated by TCRdb to the late 2010s). As for this clone: The clone's antigen remains unknown. Per-base quality was not reported, and no clone a single base away is much larger than it.

Library method: the immunoSEQ multiplex PCR assay. The immuneACCESS repertoire file appears here via TCRdb, limited to in-frame rearrangements. These files lack a portion of the clones; in checked studies, under half of the deficit traces to unresolved V genes, and the cause of the others is not known. The sample data list tens of thousands of clones, and roughly 92% of these were observed just once. The ten largest clones capture about 0.38% of the sample. The clonotype originates from a human donor in good health. Sequenced: T cells isolated from PBMCs.

Read as DNA, the sequence is TGTGCCAGCACCCGGACAGGGGGCTGGGAGACCCAGTACTTC. Protein translation: CASTRTGGWETQYF. The chain is encoded by TRBV6-5 joined to TRBJ2-5; TRBD1 aligns with 11 central bases. According to the germline V gene, CDR1 reads MNHEY and CDR2 reads SVGAGI. The CDR3 goes from the cysteine to the phenylalanine over 14 residues. Left in the record is the CDR3 DNA by itself, 42 bases read in frame from the first base. Germline trimming: 7 bases from V, 5 bases from J; junction bases outside gene matches: 6.